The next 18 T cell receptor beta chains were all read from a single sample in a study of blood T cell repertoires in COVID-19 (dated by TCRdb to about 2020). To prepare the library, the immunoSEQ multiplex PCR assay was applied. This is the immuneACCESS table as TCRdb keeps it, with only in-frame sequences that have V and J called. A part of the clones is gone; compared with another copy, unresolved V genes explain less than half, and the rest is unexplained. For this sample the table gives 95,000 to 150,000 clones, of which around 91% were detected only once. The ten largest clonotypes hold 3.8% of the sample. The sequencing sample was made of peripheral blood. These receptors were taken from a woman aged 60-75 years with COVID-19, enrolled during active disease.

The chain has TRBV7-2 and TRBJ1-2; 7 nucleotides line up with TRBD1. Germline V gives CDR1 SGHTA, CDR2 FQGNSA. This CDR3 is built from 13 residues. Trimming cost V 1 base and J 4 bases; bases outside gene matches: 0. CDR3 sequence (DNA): TGTGCCAGCAGCTTAGGACAGGGCTATGGCTACACCTTC. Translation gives CASSLGQGYGYTF.

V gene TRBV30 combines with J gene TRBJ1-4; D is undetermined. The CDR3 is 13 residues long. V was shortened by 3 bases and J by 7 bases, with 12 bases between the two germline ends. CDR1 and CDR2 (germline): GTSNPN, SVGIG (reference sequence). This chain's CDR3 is CAWRTGAGEKLFF. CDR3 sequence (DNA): TGTGCCTGGAGGACGGGTGCCGGTGAAAAACTGTTTTTT. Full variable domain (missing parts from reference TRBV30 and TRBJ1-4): SQTIHQWPATLVQPVGSPLSLECTVEGTSNPNLYWYRQAAGRGLQLLFYSVGIGQISSEVPQNLSASRPQDRQFILSSKKLLLSDSGFYLCAWRTGAGEKLFFGSGTQLSVL.

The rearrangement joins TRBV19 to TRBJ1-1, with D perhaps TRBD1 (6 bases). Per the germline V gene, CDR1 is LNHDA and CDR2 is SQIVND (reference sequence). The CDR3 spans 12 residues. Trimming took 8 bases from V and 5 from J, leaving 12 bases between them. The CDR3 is CASHSGVTEAFF. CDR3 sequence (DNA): TGTGCCAGTCACTCAGGGGTTACTGAAGCTTTCTTT.

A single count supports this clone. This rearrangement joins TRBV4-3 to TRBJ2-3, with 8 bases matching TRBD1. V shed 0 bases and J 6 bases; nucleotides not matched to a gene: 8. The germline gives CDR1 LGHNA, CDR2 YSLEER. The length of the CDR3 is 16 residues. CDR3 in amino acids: CASSQDTGGKVDTQYF. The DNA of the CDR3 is TGCGCCAGCAGCCAAGATACAGGGGGTAAAGTGGATACGCAGTATTTT.

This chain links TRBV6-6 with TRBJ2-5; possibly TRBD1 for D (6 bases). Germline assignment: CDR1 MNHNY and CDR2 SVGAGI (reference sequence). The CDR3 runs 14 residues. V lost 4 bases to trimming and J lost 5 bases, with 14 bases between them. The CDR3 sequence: CASSSLGAIETQYF. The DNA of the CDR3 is TGTGCCAGCAGTTCGTTGGGGGCCATCGAGACCCAGTACTTC.

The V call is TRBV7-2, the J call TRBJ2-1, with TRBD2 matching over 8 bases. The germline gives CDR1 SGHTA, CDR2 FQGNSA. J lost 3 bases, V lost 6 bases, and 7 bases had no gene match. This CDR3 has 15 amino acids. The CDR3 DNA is TGTGCCAGCAGGCCGGGACTAGGTGTCTACAATGAGCAGTTCTTC. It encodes CASRPGLGVYNEQFF. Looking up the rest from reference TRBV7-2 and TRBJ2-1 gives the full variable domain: GAGVSQSPSNKVTEKGKDVELRCDPISGHTALYWYRQSLGQGLEFLIYFQGNSAPDKSGLPSDRFSAERTGGSVSTLTIQRTQQEDSAVYLCASRPGLGVYNEQFFGPGTRLTVL.

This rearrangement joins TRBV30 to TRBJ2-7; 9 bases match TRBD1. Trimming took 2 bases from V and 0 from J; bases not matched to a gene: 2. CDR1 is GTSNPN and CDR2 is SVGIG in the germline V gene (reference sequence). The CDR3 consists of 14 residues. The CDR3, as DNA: TGTGCCTGGAGTCTGGGACAGGGCTCCTACGAGCAGTACTTC. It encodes CAWSLGQGSYEQYF.

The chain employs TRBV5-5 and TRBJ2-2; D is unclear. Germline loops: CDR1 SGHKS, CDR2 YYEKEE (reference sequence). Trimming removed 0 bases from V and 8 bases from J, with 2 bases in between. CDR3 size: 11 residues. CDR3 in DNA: TGTGCCAGCAGCTTGGCAGGGGAGCTGTTTTTT. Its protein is CASSLAGELFF.

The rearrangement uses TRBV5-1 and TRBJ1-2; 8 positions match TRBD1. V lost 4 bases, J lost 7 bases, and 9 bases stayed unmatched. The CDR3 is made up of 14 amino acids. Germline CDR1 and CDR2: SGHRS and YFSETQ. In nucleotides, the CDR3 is TGCGCCAGCAGCCACCCGGACAGGGACGGTGGCTACACCTTC. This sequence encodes CASSHPDRDGGYTF.

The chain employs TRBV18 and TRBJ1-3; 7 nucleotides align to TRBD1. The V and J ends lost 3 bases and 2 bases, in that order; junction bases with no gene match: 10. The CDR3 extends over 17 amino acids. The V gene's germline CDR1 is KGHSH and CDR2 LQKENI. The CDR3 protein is CASSPKEQGLAGNTIYF. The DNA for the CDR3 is TGTGCCAGCTCACCTAAGGAACAGGGGCTCGCTGGAAACACCATATATTTT.

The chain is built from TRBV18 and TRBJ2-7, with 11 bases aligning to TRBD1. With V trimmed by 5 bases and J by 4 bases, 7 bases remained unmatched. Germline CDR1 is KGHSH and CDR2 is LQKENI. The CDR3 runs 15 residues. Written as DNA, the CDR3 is TGTGCCAGCTCAACCGGACAGGGGGCATCATACGAGCAGTACTTC. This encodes CASSTGQGASYEQYF. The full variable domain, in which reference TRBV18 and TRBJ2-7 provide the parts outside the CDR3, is NAGVMQNPRHLVRRRGQEARLRCSPMKGHSHVYWYRQLPEEGLKFMVYLQKENIIDESGMPKERFSAEFPKEGPSILRIQQVVRGDSAAYFCASSTGQGASYEQYFGPGTRLTVT.

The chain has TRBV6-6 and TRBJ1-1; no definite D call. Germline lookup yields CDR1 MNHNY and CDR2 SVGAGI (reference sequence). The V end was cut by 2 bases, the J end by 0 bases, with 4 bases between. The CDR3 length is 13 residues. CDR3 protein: CASSYQMNTEAFF. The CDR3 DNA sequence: TGTGCCAGCAGTTACCAGATGAACACTGAAGCTTTCTTT.

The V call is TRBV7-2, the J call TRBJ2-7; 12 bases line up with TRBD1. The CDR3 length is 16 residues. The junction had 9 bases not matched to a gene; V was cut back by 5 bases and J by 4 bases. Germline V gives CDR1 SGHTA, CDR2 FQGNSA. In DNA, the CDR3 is TGTGCCAGCAGCATCAACCTGGGACAGGGGGCTTACGAGCAGTACTTC. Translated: CASSINLGQGAYEQYF. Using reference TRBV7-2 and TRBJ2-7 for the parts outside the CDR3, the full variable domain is GAGVSQSPSNKVTEKGKDVELRCDPISGHTALYWYRQSLGQGLEFLIYFQGNSAPDKSGLPSDRFSAERTGGSVSTLTIQRTQQEDSAVYLCASSINLGQGAYEQYFGPGTRLTVT.

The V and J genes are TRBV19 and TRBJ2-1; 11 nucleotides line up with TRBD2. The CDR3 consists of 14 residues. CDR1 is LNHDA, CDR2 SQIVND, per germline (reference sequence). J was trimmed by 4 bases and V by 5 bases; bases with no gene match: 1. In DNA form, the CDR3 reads TGTGCCAGTAGTCGACTAGCGGGGTACAATGAGCAGTTCTTC. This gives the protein CASSRLAGYNEQFF.

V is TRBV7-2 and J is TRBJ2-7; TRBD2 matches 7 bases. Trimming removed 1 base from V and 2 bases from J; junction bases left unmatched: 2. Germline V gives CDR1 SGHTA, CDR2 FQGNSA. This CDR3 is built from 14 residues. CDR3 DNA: TGTGCCAGCAGCTTAGAAGCGGGGACCTACGAGCAGTACTTC. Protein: CASSLEAGTYEQYF. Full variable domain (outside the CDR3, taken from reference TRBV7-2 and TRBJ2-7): GAGVSQSPSNKVTEKGKDVELRCDPISGHTALYWYRQSLGQGLEFLIYFQGNSAPDKSGLPSDRFSAERTGGSVSTLTIQRTQQEDSAVYLCASSLEAGTYEQYFGPGTRLTVT.

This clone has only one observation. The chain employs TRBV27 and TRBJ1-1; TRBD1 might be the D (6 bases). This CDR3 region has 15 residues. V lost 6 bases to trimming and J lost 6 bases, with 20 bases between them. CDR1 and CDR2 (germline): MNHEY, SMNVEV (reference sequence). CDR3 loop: CASRPGGGGESEAFF. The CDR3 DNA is TGTGCCAGCAGACCGGGGGGCGGAGGTGAATCTGAAGCTTTCTTT.

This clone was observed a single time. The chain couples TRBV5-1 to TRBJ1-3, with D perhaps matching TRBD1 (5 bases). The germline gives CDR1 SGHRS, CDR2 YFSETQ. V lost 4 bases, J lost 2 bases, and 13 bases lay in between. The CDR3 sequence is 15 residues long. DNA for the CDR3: TGCGCCAGCAGCCTCCAAGGACATGCTGGAAACACCATATATTTT. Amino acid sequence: CASSLQGHAGNTIYF.

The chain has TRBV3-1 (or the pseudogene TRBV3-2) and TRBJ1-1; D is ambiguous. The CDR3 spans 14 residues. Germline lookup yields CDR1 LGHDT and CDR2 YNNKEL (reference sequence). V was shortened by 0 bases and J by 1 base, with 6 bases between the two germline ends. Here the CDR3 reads CASSQDRRNTEAFF. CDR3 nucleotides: TGTGCCAGCAGCCAAGATCGGAGGAACACTGAAGCTTTCTTT.